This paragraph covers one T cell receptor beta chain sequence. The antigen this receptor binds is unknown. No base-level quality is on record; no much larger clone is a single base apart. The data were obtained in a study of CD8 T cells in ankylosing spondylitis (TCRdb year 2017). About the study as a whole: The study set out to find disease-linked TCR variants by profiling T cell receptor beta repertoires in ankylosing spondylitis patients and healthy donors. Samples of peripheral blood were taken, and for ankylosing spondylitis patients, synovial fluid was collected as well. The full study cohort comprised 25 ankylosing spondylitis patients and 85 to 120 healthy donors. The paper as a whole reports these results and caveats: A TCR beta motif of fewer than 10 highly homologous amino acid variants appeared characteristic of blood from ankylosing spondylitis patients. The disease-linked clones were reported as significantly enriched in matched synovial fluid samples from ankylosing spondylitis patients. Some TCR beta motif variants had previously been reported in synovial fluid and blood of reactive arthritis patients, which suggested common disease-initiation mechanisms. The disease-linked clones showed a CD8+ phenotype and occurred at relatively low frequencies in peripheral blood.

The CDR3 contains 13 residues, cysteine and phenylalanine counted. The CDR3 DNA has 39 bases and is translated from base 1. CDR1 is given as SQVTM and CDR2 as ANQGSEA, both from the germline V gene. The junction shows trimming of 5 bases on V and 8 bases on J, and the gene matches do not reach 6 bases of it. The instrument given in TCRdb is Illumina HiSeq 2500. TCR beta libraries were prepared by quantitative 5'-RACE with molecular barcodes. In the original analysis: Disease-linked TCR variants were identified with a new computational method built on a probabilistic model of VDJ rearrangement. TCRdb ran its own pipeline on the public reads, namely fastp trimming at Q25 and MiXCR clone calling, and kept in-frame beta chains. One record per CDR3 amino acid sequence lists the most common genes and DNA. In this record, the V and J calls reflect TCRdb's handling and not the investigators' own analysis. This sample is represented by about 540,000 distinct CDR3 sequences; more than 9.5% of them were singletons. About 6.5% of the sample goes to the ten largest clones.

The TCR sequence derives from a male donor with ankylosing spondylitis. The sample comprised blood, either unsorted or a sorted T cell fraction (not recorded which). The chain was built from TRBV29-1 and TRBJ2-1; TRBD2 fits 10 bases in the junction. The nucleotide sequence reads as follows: TGCAGCGTTATAGCGGGAGGAGGAGATGAGCAGTTCTTC. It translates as CSVIAGGGDEQFF.